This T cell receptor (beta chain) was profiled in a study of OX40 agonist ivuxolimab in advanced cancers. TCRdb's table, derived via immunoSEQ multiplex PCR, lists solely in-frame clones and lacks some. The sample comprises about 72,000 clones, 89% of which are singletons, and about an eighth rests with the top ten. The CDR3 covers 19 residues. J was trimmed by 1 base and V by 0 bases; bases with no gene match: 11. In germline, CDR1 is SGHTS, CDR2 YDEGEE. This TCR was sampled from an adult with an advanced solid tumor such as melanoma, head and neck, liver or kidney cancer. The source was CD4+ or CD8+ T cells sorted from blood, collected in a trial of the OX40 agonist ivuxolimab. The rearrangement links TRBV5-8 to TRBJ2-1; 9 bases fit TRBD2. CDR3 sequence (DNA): TGTGCCAGCAGCTTGGCCAGGCTAGCGGGATTACGGTCCTACAATGAGCAGTTCTTC. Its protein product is CASSLARLAGLRSYNEQFF. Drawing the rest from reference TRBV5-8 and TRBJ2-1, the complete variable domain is EAGVTQSPTHLIKTRGQQATLRCSPISGHTSVYWYQQALGLGLQFLLWYDEGEERNRGNFPPRFSGRQFPNYSSELNVNALELEDSALYLCASSLARLAGLRSYNEQFFGPGTRLTVL.